Below are 29 T cell receptor beta chains sequenced from a single sample in a study of T cell changes during pregnancy in multiple sclerosis. Profiling relied on immunoSEQ multiplex PCR, and the TCRdb table lists in-frame clones only, not all of them. The data hold around 56,000 clones, with about nine tenths observed a single time. The sample was peripheral blood, taken in the first trimester of pregnancy. All receptors come from a female donor in good health, enrolled as a control in a pregnancy study.

This chain uses TRBV30 with TRBJ2-7; 8 bases are shared with TRBD1. Trimming at V came to 5 bases and at J to 1 base, leaving 7 bases not matched to a gene. This CDR3 has 14 residues. CDR1 is GTSNPN and CDR2 is SVGIG in the germline V gene (reference sequence). The chain's CDR3 is CAWDRGDGSYEQYF. The CDR3 coding sequence is TGTGCCTGGGACAGGGGAGACGGGTCCTACGAGCAGTACTTC. The variable domain in full, completed from reference TRBV30 and TRBJ2-7, reads SQTIHQWPATLVQPVGSPLSLECTVEGTSNPNLYWYRQAAGRGLQLLFYSVGIGQISSEVPQNLSASRPQDRQFILSSKKLLLSDSGFYLCAWDRGDGSYEQYFGPGTRLTVT.

The rearrangement uses TRBV6-5 and TRBJ2-3; 13 positions agree with TRBD2. Trimming cost V 3 bases and J 6 bases; bases outside gene matches: 3. CDR1 is MNHEY and CDR2 is SVGAGI in the germline V gene. The CDR3 sequence is 15 residues long. For the CDR3, the DNA is TGTGCCAGCAGTTATACTAGCGGGAGGGCGGATACGCAGTATTTT. Translation: CASSYTSGRADTQYF.

The rearrangement uses TRBV7-2 and TRBJ2-1, with unresolved D. The CDR3 is 12 amino acids. V shed 5 bases and J shed 5 bases, with 7 bases lying between them. Germline loops: CDR1 SGHTA, CDR2 FQGNSA. This CDR3 is CASSPPNNEQFF. CDR3 DNA: TGTGCCAGCAGCCCCCCAAACAATGAGCAGTTCTTC. Full variable domain (remainder filled in from reference TRBV7-2 and TRBJ2-1): GAGVSQSPSNKVTEKGKDVELRCDPISGHTALYWYRQSLGQGLEFLIYFQGNSAPDKSGLPSDRFSAERTGGSVSTLTIQRTQQEDSAVYLCASSPPNNEQFFGPGTRLTVL.

The chain carries TRBV6-6 and TRBJ1-2, with D perhaps TRBD1 (5 bases). The CDR3 covers 12 residues. Germline lookup yields CDR1 MNHNY and CDR2 SVGAGI (reference sequence). V gave up 11 bases and J gave up 1 base, with 11 bases separating them. DNA for the CDR3: TGTGCCGTCGGGGGGGTTAACTATGGCTACACCTTC. Its protein is CAVGGVNYGYTF.

The chain links TRBV30 to TRBJ1-2; D call uncertain. From germline, CDR1 is GTSNPN and CDR2 SVGIG (reference sequence). This CDR3 has 14 residues. Trimming stripped 1 base from V and 0 bases from J, with 9 bases between. CDR3 in DNA: TGTGCCTGGAGTGCCGAGGAGACTAACTATGGCTACACCTTC. Its translation is CAWSAEETNYGYTF.

The CDR3 protein is CASATPGDTEAFF. The CDR3 DNA reads TGTGCCAGCGCAACCCCGGGGGACACTGAAGCTTTCTTT. This sequence joins TRBV7-9 and TRBJ1-1; TRBD1 is a possible D gene (5 bases). The CDR3 is 13 residues long. CDR1 is SEHNR and CDR2 is FQNEAQ in the germline V gene (reference sequence). V was clipped by 8 bases and J by 3 bases, with 13 bases between them.

The chain links TRBV6-5 to TRBJ2-7; unclear D gene. The CDR3 totals 13 residues. Trimming removed 0 bases from V and 4 bases from J, with 7 bases in between. From germline, CDR1 is MNHEY and CDR2 SVGAGI. CDR3 sequence reads: CASSYSRSYEQYF. The CDR3 bases are TGTGCCAGCAGTTACTCGAGGAGTTACGAGCAGTACTTC.

The rearrangement joins TRBV5-8 to TRBJ1-4; a possible D gene is TRBD1 (6 bases). Trimming removed 2 bases from V and 3 bases from J, with 8 bases in between. The CDR3 extends over 14 amino acids. CDR1 is SGHTS and CDR2 is YDEGEE in the germline V gene. In nucleotides, the CDR3 is TGTGCCAGCAGCTTACAGGGTCCTAATGAAAAACTGTTTTTT. Residues: CASSLQGPNEKLFF.

The gene calls are TRBV10-3 and TRBJ1-3; D is uncertain. The CDR3 contains 14 residues. The V gene lost 0 bases and the J gene lost 4 bases, with 7 bases spanning the gap. CDR1 and CDR2 from the germline V gene are ENHRY and SYGVKD. The CDR3 reads CAISESSSGNTIYF. DNA for the CDR3: TGTGCCATCAGTGAGTCGTCTTCCGGAAACACCATATATTTT.

This chain links TRBV10-3 with TRBJ1-1; possible D gene TRBD1, 5 bases. The germline CDR1 and CDR2 sequences are ENHRY and SYGVKD. The CDR3 loop spans 12 amino acids. Trimming left V 7 bases short and J 4 bases short, with 10 bases between. CDR3 protein: CAITEQGTEAFF. The CDR3 coding sequence is TGTGCCATCACCGAGCAGGGCACTGAAGCTTTCTTT.

This clone appeared a single time. The chain links TRBV29-1 to TRBJ2-1; 7 bases are shared with TRBD1. Unmatched junction bases numbered 14, after V lost 8 bases and J lost 7 bases. Germline V lookup: CDR1 SQVTM, CDR2 ANQGSEA. The CDR3 spans 14 residues. The CDR3 spells CSHNRGWYQNEQFF. The CDR3 nucleotides read TGCAGCCATAACAGGGGTTGGTATCAGAATGAGCAGTTCTTC.

This chain uses TRBV5-8 with TRBJ1-2; 9 nucleotides match TRBD1. Germline-derived CDR1 and CDR2 are SGHTS and YDEGEE. This CDR3 has 16 amino acids. V gave up 4 bases and J gave up 5 bases; unmatched junction bases: 12. The CDR3 is CASSEMGQGEKYGYTF. The CDR3 region has the DNA TGTGCCAGCAGCGAAATGGGACAGGGTGAAAAGTATGGCTACACCTTC.

The J gene is TRBJ1-5, the V gene TRBV15; D remains unclear. The CDR3 loop spans 14 amino acids. Germline lookup yields CDR1 LNHNV and CDR2 YYDKDF (reference sequence). Trimming removed 0 bases at V and 3 bases at J, with 6 bases between. CDR3: CATSRDRDNQPQHF. The CDR3 DNA sequence: TGTGCCACCAGCAGAGATCGCGACAATCAGCCCCAGCATTTT.

The gene calls are TRBV5-1 and TRBJ2-3; 7 nucleotides line up with TRBD2. The V gene end was trimmed by 6 bases and the J gene end by 2 bases; junction bases not matched to a gene: 6. The CDR3 covers 14 residues. The germline gives CDR1 SGHRS, CDR2 YFSETQ. The chain's CDR3 is CASKFGGDTDTQYF. DNA of the CDR3: TGCGCCAGCAAGTTTGGGGGGGACACAGATACGCAGTATTTT.

The rearrangement uses TRBV18 and TRBJ2-2; the match to TRBD2 covers 8 bases. This CDR3 has 16 residues. V lost 2 bases, J lost 6 bases, and 8 bases stayed unmatched. CDR1 and CDR2 from the germline V gene are KGHSH and LQKENI. Written as DNA, the CDR3 is TGTGCCAGCTCACCAAGGGCTAGCGGGTCGGCCGGGGAGCTGTTTTTT. Translated: CASSPRASGSAGELFF.

V and J are TRBV5-4 and TRBJ1-1; no clear D. Trimming shortened V by 4 bases and J by 6 bases, and 16 bases separated the two germline ends. Germline V lookup: CDR1 SGHNT, CDR2 YYREEE (reference sequence). This CDR3 spans 14 amino acids. This chain's CDR3 is CASSLQMNPSEAFF. CDR3 sequence (DNA): TGTGCCAGCAGCCTTCAGATGAACCCATCTGAAGCTTTCTTT.

A remark on this clone: The sample has other DNA sequences that encode this CDR3 too. The V and J genes are TRBV5-1 and TRBJ1-5; 8 positions match TRBD1. Germline CDR1 reads SGHRS; CDR2 reads YFSETQ. The CDR3 sequence is 14 residues long. The V segment lost 4 bases and the J segment 5 bases; nucleotides outside the gene matches: 5. CDR3 in amino acids: CASSLGQGDQPQHF. The CDR3 DNA reads as TGCGCCAGCAGCCTAGGACAGGGTGATCAGCCCCAGCATTTT.

The rearrangement uses TRBV9 and TRBJ2-5, with TRBD2 identical over 9 bases. J gave up 5 bases and V 3 bases, and 14 bases lay outside the gene matches. In germline, CDR1 is SGDLS, CDR2 YYNGEE. The CDR3 has 17 amino acids. The CDR3 spells CASSARTSAFTGETQYF. Written as DNA, the CDR3 is TGTGCCAGCAGCGCCCGGACTAGCGCTTTCACCGGGGAGACCCAGTACTTC.

The sample holds one count of this clone. J is TRBJ2-3 and V is TRBV7-9; tentatively, D is TRBD2 (6 bases). The CDR3 runs to 15 residues. The V end lost 8 bases, the J end lost 1 base, and 16 bases lay between the germline ends. CDR1 and CDR2 from the germline V gene are SEHNR and FQNEAQ (reference sequence). In DNA, the CDR3 is TGTGCCAGCCACTTGGCGGGATTAGGCACAGATACGCAGTATTTT. This codes for CASHLAGLGTDTQYF.

CDR3 sequence reads: CASRRGLAWVNEQFF. The CDR3 region has the DNA TGTGCCAGTCGGCGGGGACTAGCGTGGGTTAATGAGCAGTTCTTC. The rearrangement uses TRBV19 and TRBJ2-1, with 10 bases lining up with TRBD2. This CDR3 spans 15 amino acids. The germline CDR1 and CDR2 sequences are LNHDA and SQIVND (reference sequence). Trimming at V came to 8 bases and at J to 7 bases, leaving 11 bases not matched to a gene.

As concerns this clone: At one end, the junction sequence differs from germline, possibly due to a read error. This sequence joins TRBV2 and TRBJ1-6; a weak D match, TRBD1 (5 bases). Germline values: CDR1 SNHLY, CDR2 FYNNEI. This CDR3 comprises 13 residues. CDR3 protein: CTSSAGANSPLHF. The CDR3 nucleotides are TGTACCAGCAGTGCTGGGGCAAATTCACCCCTCCACTTT.

The V call is TRBV18, the J call TRBJ1-4; TRBD1 is a possible D gene (6 bases). The CDR3 consists of 17 residues. The V end was cut by 3 bases, the J end by 7 bases, with 21 bases between. Germline values: CDR1 KGHSH, CDR2 LQKENI. Here the CDR3 DNA reads TGTGCCAGCTCACCTGGTGTTGGGGGCCGTATTTTTGAAAAACTGTTTTTT. It codes for CASSPGVGGRIFEKLFF.

This CDR3 reads CASSFVDRSYEQYF. In DNA form, the CDR3 reads TGTGCCAGCAGCTTCGTGGACAGATCCTACGAGCAGTACTTC. This chain connects TRBV5-4 to TRBJ2-7, with D possibly being TRBD1 (6 bases). CDR3 size: 14 residues. Germline V CDR1 and CDR2: SGHNT, YYREEE (reference sequence). The V and J ends lost 2 bases and 1 base respectively, with 10 bases between them.

The V and J genes are TRBV6-5 and TRBJ1-4, with 7 bases matching TRBD1. The V gene end was trimmed by 8 bases and the J gene end by 2 bases; junction bases not matched to a gene: 5. The CDR3 is made up of 14 amino acids. Germline CDR1 is MNHEY and CDR2 is SVGAGI. CDR3: CASRLDRTNEKLFF. For the CDR3, the DNA is TGTGCCAGCCGCCTGGACAGGACTAATGAAAAACTGTTTTTT.

This clone has a single count. The genes are TRBV11-2 and TRBJ2-7; 8 bases align to TRBD1. The CDR3 has 16 amino acids. Germline-derived CDR1 and CDR2 are SGHAT and FQNNGV. The V gene end was trimmed by 1 base and the J gene end by 2 bases; junction bases not matched to a gene: 7. CDR3 amino acids: CASSLVLQGGTYEQYF. DNA of the CDR3: TGTGCCAGCAGCTTAGTGTTACAGGGGGGTACCTACGAGCAGTACTTC.

This clone appeared a single time. The chain has TRBV29-1 and TRBJ1-1; 8 bases align to TRBD1. The CDR3 extends over 12 amino acids. Germline V CDR1 and CDR2: SQVTM, ANQGSEA. The junction had 6 bases not matched to a gene; V was cut back by 4 bases and J by 8 bases. The CDR3 nucleotides read TGCAGCGTTGTGCTACAGGGGGGGGAAGCTTTCTTT. It translates to CSVVLQGGEAFF. Together with reference TRBV29-1 and TRBJ1-1, the CDR3 gives the full variable domain: SAVISQKPSRDICQRGTSLTIQCQVDSQVTMMFWYRQQPGQSLTLIATANQGSEATYESGFVIDKFPISRPNLTFSTLTVSNMSPEDSSIYLCSVVLQGGEAFFGQGTRLTVV.

The CDR3 here is CASRLQTVNTEAFF. The CDR3 DNA sequence: TGTGCCAGCAGACTTCAGACAGTGAACACTGAAGCTTTCTTT. This chain uses TRBV6-5 with TRBJ1-1; perhaps TRBD1 as D (5 bases). The length of the CDR3 is 14 residues. V lost 6 bases to trimming and J lost 0 bases, with 11 bases between them. Germline assignment: CDR1 MNHEY and CDR2 SVGAGI.

By frequency in the sample, this clone is medium-sized (0.01 to 0.1%). The rearrangement uses TRBV6-4 and TRBJ1-2, with D tentatively TRBD1 (6 bases). The CDR3 is 13 residues long. CDR1 is MRHNA, CDR2 SNTAGT, per germline. V lost 3 bases to trimming and J lost 2 bases, with 7 bases between them. The CDR3 nucleotides are TGTGCCAGCAGTGAAACAGGGAACTATGGCTACACCTTC. Its translation: CASSETGNYGYTF.

This chain connects TRBV6-1 to TRBJ2-7; 7 bases align to TRBD1. Trimming took 1 base from V and 3 from J; bases not matched to a gene: 6. This CDR3 comprises 15 residues. Germline V gives CDR1 MNHNS, CDR2 SASEGT. CDR3 bases: TGTGCCAGCAGTGAAGTAGGGGGCGGTTTCTACGAGCAGTACTTC. Protein: CASSEVGGGFYEQYF.